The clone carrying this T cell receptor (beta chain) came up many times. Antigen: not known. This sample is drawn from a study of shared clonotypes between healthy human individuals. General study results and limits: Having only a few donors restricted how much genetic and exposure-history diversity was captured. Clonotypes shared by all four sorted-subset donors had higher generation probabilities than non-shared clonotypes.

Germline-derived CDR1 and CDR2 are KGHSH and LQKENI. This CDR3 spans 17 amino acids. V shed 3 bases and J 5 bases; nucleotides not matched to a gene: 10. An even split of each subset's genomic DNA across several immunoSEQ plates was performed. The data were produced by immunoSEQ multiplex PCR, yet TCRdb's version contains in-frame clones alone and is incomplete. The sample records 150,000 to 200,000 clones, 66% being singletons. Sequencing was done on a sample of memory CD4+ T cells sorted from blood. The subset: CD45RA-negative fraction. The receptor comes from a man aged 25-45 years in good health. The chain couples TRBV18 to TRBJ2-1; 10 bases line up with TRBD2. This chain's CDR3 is CASSPTPGTSEHNEQFF. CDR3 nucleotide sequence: TGTGCCAGCTCACCCACCCCCGGGACTAGCGAACACAATGAGCAGTTCTTC.